The clone carrying this T cell receptor beta chain turned up a few times. The listed genes are named as in mouse. The observed sequence ends 1 residue before the CDR3 terminus, with the missing tail filled in from the germline J gene. The CDR3 loop spans 11 amino acids. Trimming took off 3 bases at V and 0 bases at J, with 0 bases between the two ends. Per germline, CDR1 NNHNN and CDR2 SYGAGS (reference sequence). This entry comes from a study of tissue T cells after allogeneic stem cell transplantation. Time point described: mouse harvest day 14 after allogeneic transplant. The graft held 10^6 splenic CD5+ T cells and 10^7 T-cell-depleted bone marrow cells. B6 (H2b) cells into BALB/c (H2d) mice; tissues taken at day 7 or 14. Some clones are missing from TCRdb's copy, which holds only in-frame ones; the method was immunoSEQ multiplex PCR. The sample lists around 1,700 clones, roughly 50% occurring once.

Material: gut tissue. The gene calls are TRBV13-2 and TRBJ1-2; no definite D call. This receptor was identified in a female BALB/c mouse given C57BL/6 T cells with graft-versus-host disease after an allogeneic hematopoietic cell transplant. CDR3 DNA, as far as it was read: TGTGCCAGCGGTGCAAACTCCGACTACACC. It specifies CASGANSDYT. The entire CDR3 protein is CASGANSDYTF.